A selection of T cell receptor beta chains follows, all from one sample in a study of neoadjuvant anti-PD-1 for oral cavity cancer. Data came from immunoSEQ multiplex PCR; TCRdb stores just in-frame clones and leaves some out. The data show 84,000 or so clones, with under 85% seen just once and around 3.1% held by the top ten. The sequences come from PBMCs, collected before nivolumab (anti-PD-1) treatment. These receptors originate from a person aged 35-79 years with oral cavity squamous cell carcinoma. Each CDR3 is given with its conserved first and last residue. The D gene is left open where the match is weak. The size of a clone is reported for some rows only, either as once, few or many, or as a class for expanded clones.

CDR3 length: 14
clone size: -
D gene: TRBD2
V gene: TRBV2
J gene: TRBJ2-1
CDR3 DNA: TGTGCCAGCAGTGACGCAAGGACTAGCGGTGAGCAGTTCTTC
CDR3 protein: CASSDARTSGEQFF

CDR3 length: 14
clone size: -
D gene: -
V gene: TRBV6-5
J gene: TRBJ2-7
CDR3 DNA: TGTGCCAGCAGCAGGCCGGGCTCGCGGGACGAGCAGTACTTC
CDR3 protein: CASSRPGSRDEQYF

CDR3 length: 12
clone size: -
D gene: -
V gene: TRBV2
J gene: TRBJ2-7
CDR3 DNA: TGTGCCAGCAGTGACAGAACCTACGAGCAGTACTTC
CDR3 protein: CASSDRTYEQYF

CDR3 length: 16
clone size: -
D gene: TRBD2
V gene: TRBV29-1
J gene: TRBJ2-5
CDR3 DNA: TGCAGCGTTGAGCCGCGGGAGGGCCTAATGGGAGAGACCCAGTACTTC
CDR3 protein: CSVEPREGLMGETQYF

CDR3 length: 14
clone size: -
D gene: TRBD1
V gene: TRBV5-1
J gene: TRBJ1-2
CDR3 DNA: TGCGCCAGCAGCTTGGAAGGGGGCGCCTATGGCTACACCTTC
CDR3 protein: CASSLEGGAYGYTF

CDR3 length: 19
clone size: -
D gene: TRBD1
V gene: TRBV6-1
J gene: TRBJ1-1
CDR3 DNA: TGTGCCAGCAGTGAAAGGGGAAGGCGGCGGGACAGGGAATACACTGAAGCTTTCTTT
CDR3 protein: CASSERGRRRDREYTEAFF

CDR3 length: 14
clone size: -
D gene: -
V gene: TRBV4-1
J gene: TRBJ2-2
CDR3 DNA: TGCGCCAGCAGCCCAGAGGTAGTCACCGGGGAGCTGTTTTTT
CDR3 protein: CASSPEVVTGELFF

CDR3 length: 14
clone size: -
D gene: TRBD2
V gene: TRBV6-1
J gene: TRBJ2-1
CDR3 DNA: TGTGCCAGCAGTGTAGCGGGAGGGTACAATGAGCAGTTCTTC
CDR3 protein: CASSVAGGYNEQFF

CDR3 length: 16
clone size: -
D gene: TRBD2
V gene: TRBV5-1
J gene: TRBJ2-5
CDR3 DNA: TGCGCCAGCAGCTCAGGACTAGCGGGAGGGGCAGAGACCCAGTACTTC
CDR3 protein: CASSSGLAGGAETQYF

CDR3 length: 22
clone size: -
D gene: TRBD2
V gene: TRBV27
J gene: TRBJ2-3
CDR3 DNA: TGTGCCAGCAGTTTAACGCCCCCGGGGTGGCTAGCGGGAGGGTCTAGCACAGATACGCAGTATTTT
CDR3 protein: CASSLTPPGWLAGGSSTDTQYF

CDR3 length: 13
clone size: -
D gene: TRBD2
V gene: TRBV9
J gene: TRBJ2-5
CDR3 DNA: TGTGCCAGCACGGTTGCGGGAGAGGGGACCCAGTACTTC
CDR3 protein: CASTVAGEGTQYF

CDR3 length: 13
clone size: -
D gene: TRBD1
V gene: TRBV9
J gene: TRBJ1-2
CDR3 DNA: TGTGCCAGCAGCGTAGATCCAGGGGGCGGCTACACCTTC
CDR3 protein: CASSVDPGGGYTF

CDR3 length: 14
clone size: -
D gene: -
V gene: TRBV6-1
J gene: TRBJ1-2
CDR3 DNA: TGTGCCAGCAGTGGGACCTTTACCAACTATGGCTACACCTTC
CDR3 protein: CASSGTFTNYGYTF

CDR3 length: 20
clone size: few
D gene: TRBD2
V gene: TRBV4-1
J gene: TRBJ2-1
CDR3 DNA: TGCGCCAGCAGCCAAGGAATAGCGGGAGGGCCCTCGAGCTCCTACAATGAGCAGTTCTTC
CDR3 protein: CASSQGIAGGPSSSYNEQFF

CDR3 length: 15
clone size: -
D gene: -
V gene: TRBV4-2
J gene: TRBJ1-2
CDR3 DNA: TGTGCCAGCAGCCTACTAGGAGGGACTTTAAATGGCTACACCTTC
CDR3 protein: CASSLLGGTLNGYTF

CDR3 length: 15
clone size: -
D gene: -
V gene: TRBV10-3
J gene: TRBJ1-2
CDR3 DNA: TGTGCCATCAGTGAGTCGGCAGGGGTGAACTATGGCTACACCTTC
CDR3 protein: CAISESAGVNYGYTF

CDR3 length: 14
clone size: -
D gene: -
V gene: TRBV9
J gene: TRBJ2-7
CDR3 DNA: TGTGCCAGCAGCGCAGCGGAGACCCCCTACGAGCAGTACTTC
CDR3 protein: CASSAAETPYEQYF

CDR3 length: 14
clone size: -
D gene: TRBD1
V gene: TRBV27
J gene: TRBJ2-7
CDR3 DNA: TGTGCCAGCAGTCCCGCGGTAGGGGGCCACGAGCAGTACTTC
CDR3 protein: CASSPAVGGHEQYF

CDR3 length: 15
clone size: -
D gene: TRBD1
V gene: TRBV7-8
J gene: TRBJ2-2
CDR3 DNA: TGTGCCAGCAGCTCGGGACAGATTTACACCGGGGAGCTGTTTTTT
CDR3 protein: CASSSGQIYTGELFF

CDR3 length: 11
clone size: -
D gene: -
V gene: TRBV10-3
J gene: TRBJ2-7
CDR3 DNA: TGTGCCACCCGCGGGGACTACGAGCAGTACTTC
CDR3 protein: CATRGDYEQYF

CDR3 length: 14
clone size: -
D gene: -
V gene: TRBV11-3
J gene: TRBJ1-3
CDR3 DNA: TGTGCCAGCATACCCGGCTTTAAGGGAAACACCATATATTTT
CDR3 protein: CASIPGFKGNTIYF

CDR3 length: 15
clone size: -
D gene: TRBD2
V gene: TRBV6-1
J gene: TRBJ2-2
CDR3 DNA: TGTGCCAGCAGACTCTCGGGAGGGGTAACCGGGGAGCTGTTTTTT
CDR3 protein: CASRLSGGVTGELFF

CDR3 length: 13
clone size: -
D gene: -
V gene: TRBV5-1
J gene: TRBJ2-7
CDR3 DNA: TGCGCCAGCAGCTTGGTCGGGTTCGCCGAGCAGTACTTC
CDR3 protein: CASSLVGFAEQYF

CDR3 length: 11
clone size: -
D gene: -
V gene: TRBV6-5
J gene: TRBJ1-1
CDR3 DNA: TGTGCCAGCACCCAAGGGCCCGAAGCTTTCTTT
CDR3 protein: CASTQGPEAFF

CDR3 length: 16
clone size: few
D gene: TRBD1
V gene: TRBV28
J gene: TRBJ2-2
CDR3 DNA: TGTGCCAGCAGTCCTATCCCAGGGGGTGGCACCGGGGAGCTGTTTTTT
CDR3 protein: CASSPIPGGGTGELFF

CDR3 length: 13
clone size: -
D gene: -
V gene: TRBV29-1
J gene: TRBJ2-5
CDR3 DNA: TGCAGCGTTGAAGGCACCCCCGAATTGACCCAGTACTTC
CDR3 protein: CSVEGTPELTQYF

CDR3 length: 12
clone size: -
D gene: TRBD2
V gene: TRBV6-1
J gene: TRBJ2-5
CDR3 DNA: TGTGCCAGCGCCCTAGCGGGAGAGACCCAGTACTTC
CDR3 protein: CASALAGETQYF

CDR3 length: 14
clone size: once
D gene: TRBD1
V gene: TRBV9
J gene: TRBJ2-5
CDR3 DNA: TGTGCCAGCAGCGGATGGACAGGGGGAGAGACCCAGTACTTC
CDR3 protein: CASSGWTGGETQYF

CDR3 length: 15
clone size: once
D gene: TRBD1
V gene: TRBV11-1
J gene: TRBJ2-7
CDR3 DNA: TGTGCCAGCAGCGCATGGGACAGGTTCTCCTACGAGCAGTACTTC
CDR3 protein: CASSAWDRFSYEQYF

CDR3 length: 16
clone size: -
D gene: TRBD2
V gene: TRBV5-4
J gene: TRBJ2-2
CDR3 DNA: TGTGCCAGCAGCTTGGCCAACAGCGGGAGGGAGGGGGAGCTGTTTTTT
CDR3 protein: CASSLANSGREGELFF

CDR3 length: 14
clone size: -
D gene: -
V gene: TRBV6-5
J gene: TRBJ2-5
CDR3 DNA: TGTGCCAGCAGTTACGGGCAGGGGAGGCAGACCCAGTACTTC
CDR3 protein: CASSYGQGRQTQYF

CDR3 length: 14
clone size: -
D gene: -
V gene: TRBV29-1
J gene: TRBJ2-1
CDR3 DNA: TGCAGCGTTGTAACGGGAGTCAGCTACAATGAGCAGTTCTTC
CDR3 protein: CSVVTGVSYNEQFF

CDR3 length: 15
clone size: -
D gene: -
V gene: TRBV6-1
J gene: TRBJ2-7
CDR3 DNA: TGTGCCAGCACCCCAGGGGGGGACAGCTCCTACGAGCAGTACTTC
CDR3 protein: CASTPGGDSSYEQYF

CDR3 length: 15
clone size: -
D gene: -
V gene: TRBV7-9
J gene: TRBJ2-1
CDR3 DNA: TGTGCCAGCAGCTTAGCGATAGGGGGAAGCGGCGAGCAGTTCTTC
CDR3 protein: CASSLAIGGSGEQFF

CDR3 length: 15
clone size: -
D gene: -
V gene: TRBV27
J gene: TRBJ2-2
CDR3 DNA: TGTGCCAGCAGTCGTGCCCAACCGTCCACCGGGGAGCTGTTTTTT
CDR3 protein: CASSRAQPSTGELFF

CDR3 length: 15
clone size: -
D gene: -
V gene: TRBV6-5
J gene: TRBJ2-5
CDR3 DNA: TGTGCCAGCACCAATATCGAAGGGTCCCACGAGACCCAGTACTTC
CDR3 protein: CASTNIEGSHETQYF

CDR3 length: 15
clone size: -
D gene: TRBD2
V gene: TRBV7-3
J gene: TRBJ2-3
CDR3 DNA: TGTGCCAGCAGCTTGACAGCGGGAGGGCAAGATACGCAGTATTTT
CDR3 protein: CASSLTAGGQDTQYF

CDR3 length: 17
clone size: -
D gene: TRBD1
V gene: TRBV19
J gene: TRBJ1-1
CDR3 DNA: TGTGCCAGTAAGGGTTTGAGGGACAGGGGAGGAAACACTGAAGCTTTCTTT
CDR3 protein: CASKGLRDRGGNTEAFF

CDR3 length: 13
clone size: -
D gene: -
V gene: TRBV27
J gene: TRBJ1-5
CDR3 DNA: TGTGCCAGCAGGGGGGGAGGCAATCAGCCCCAGCATTTT
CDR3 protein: CASRGGGNQPQHF

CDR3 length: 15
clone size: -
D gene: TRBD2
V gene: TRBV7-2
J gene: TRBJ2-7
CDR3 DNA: TGTGCCAGCAGATCTAGCGGGAGAAGCTCCTACGAGCAGTACTTC
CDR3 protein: CASRSSGRSSYEQYF

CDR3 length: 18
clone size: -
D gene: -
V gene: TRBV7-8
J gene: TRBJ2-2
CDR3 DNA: TGTGCCAGCAGCCACTGGACTGGCATGACCGCGAACACCGGGGAGCTGTTTTTT
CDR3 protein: CASSHWTGMTANTGELFF

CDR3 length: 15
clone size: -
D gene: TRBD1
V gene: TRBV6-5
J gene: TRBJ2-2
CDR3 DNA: TGTGCCAGCAGGGTGGGACAGGGCTTCACCGGGGAGCTGTTTTTT
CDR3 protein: CASRVGQGFTGELFF

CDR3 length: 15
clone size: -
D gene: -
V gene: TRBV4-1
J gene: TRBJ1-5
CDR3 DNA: TGCGCCAGCAGCCAGGAAGAGAGGGACTATCAGCCCCAGCATTTT
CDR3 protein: CASSQEERDYQPQHF

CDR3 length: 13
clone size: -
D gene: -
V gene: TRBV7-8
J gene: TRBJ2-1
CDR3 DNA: TGTGCCAGCAGCCAAAAGGTAGACAATGAGCAGTTCTTC
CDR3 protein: CASSQKVDNEQFF

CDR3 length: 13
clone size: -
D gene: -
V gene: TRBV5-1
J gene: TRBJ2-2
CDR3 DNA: TGCGCCAGCAGCTTGGTGAGGGCCGGGGAGCTGTTTTTT
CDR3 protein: CASSLVRAGELFF

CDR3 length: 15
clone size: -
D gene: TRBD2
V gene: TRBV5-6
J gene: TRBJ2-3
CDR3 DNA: TGTGCCAGCAGTCTCCCGGGACTAGCGGGGGATACGCAGTATTTT
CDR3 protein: CASSLPGLAGDTQYF

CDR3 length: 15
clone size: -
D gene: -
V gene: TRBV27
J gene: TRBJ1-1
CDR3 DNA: TGTGCCAGCAGTTTATCGGCGGCAGGCCGGGCTGAAGCTTTCTTT
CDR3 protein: CASSLSAAGRAEAFF

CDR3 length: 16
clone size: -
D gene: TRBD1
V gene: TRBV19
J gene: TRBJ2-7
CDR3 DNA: TGTGCCAGTAGTATAGTCGGGCCAGGGGGCAAGGACGAGCAGTACTTC
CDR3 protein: CASSIVGPGGKDEQYF

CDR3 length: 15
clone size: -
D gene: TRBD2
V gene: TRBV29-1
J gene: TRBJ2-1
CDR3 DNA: TGCAGCGTGGCCCCCACCGGGAGGGGGAACAATGAGCAGTTCTTC
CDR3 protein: CSVAPTGRGNNEQFF

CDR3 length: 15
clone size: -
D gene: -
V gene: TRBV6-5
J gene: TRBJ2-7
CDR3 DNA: TGTGCCAGCACCCAGGACAGAACCGGTAACTACGAGCAGTACTTC
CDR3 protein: CASTQDRTGNYEQYF

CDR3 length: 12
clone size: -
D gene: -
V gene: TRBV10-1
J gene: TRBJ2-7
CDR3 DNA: TGCGCCAGCAGTGAGACCGCCGAAAAGCAGTACTTC
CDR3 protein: CASSETAEKQYF

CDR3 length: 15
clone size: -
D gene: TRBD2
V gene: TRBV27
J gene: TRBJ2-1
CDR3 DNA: TGTGCCAGCAGTTTATCGGGCGGGGGGAACAATGAGCAGTTCTTC
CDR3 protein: CASSLSGGGNNEQFF

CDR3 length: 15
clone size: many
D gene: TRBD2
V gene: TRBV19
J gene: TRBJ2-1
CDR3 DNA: TGTGCCAGTCGACTAGCGGGAGTCCGATACAATGAGCAGTTCTTC
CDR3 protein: CASRLAGVRYNEQFF

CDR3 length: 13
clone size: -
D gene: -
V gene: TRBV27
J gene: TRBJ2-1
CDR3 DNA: TGTGCCAGCAGTCCTGCACTCGGTCGGGAGCAGTTCTTC
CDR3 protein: CASSPALGREQFF